This T cell receptor beta chain was retrieved from a study of a mutant IDH1 vaccine in newly diagnosed glioma (dated by TCRdb to about 2021). Background on the whole study: Vaccination was initiated 4-6 weeks after radiotherapy alone, or concurrently with temozolomide cycles in the chemotherapy-containing groups. Peripheral blood was drawn at six visits: V03 (baseline), V05, V07, V10, V12 and V13. The week-35 safety follow-up was designated visit V12, and the week-47 end of study was designated visit V13. Of the roughly 34 treated patients, approximately 62% were male and approximately 38% were female, and the mean age was 40.4 years. Prior to enrollment, standard therapy consisting of radiotherapy alone, temozolomide alone, or radiochemotherapy with temozolomide had been administered to patients, with the combination being received by most patients. For exploratory analyses, around 23 treated patients had longitudinal TCRB deep sequencing done wherever samples were available. Beyond this particular receptor, the publication reports: The authors noted that analyses of patient blood samples could not be reproduced because of sample limitations. Immune responses induced by the vaccine were seen in roughly 92% of patients across multiple MHC alleles. Changes in the top peripheral T cell clonotypes picked up by TCRB sequencing did not appear to be linked to pseudoprogression. Selection of PBMC samples for TCRB deep sequencing was based on availability.

Taken with the paper, the label for time point translates to: week 35, safety follow-up. Each vaccine dose, consisting of 300 ug of a 20-mer mutant IDH1 peptide in Montanide, was administered subcutaneously with topical imiquimod. Eight vaccinations were administered to patients in weeks 1, 3, 5, 7, 11, 15, 19 and 23, corresponding to visits V03 through V10. Newly diagnosed WHO grade 3 or 4 IDH1-mutant astrocytomas showing loss of nuclear ATRX were present in the donors. The samples were drawn from NOA16, a multicentre, single-arm, open-label phase I trial in Germany that tested a mutant IDH1 peptide vaccine in humans for the first time. Genomic DNA for TCRB sequencing was extracted from EDTA blood using the DNeasy Blood and Tissue Kit. Libraries were constructed by the immunoSEQ multiplex PCR assay. Rearranged TCR beta chain sequences were amplified using the hsTCRB Kit according to the manufacturer's protocol. TCRB libraries were sequenced on an Illumina MiSeq. In the authors' own workflow: The proprietary platform of the kit vendor was used for demultiplexing, trimming and gene mapping. Not all clones reach the TCRdb copy of this immuneACCESS table, which keeps in-frame sequences only. Checked studies attribute under half of the gap to unresolved V genes and leave the rest unexplained. V, J and clone size derive from that table, while D and trimming were established from the DNA sequence. Across this sample there are about 46,000 clones, with 85% to 95% seen only once. The ten largest clones capture about 2.1% of the sample.

Including the terminal cysteine and phenylalanine, the CDR3 comprises 16 residues. The CDR3 DNA has 48 bases and is translated from base 1. Clipping removes 4 bases from V and 2 bases from J, with 8 as the unmatched junction base count. The germline V gene specifies SGHVS as CDR1 and FQNEAQ as CDR2. To note about this clone: Which antigen it targets is not known. The input lacks base qualities; no much larger clone sits a single base away.

The sample in question was PBMCs, obtained from a glioma patient whose treatment included an IDH1 peptide vaccine. The V and J segments used are TRBV7-8 and TRBJ2-3; 8 bases in the middle match TRBD1. This clonotype originated in a man over 45 with glioma. At the DNA level, the sequence is TGTGCCAGCAGCTCCACCGGACAGGGCTACACAGATACGCAGTATTTT. Its translation is CASSSTGQGYTDTQYF.